The present T cell receptor beta chain was sequenced within a study of blood T cells in healthy people across ages. Background on the study: There was about one barcoded beta molecule captured by template switching per two T cells. General study findings and limits: Fewer expanded clones and more diversity marked long-lived versus aged donors.

This clonotype was seen a single time. What it binds is unknown. The amount of total RNA extracted per sample was at least 5.5 micrograms. Trimming removed 2 bases at V and 6 bases at J, with 7 bases between. The CDR3 is made up of 12 amino acids. CDR1 is ENHRY and CDR2 is SYGVKD in the germline V gene. PCR was performed a second time for about 7 to 12 cycles using a sample-barcoded 5' primer and a J-beta primer mix. A template-switch adaptor containing 12 random nucleotides labeled each cDNA molecule. TCRdb redid the calling of the 5' RACE reads with MiXCR, one entry per CDR3 protein. This table holds roughly 720,000 distinct CDR3 sequences, roughly 50% found once.

Sequencing was carried out using blood. The sequence was collected from an elderly man in good health. The chain recombines TRBV10-3 with TRBJ1-1; D ambiguous. CDR3 loop: CAISERESEAFF. The CDR3, as DNA: TGTGCCATCAGTGAGCGGGAATCTGAAGCTTTCTTT.